This T cell receptor beta chain is drawn from a study of beta chain features in type 1 diabetes. Study results and limitations: Overrepresentation of cells with high TCR expression could result from cDNA sequencing. Equally in patients and controls, shorter templates might have been favored by PCR. There were fewer insertions and more deletions at the VDJ junctions of type 1 diabetes patients.

The CDR3 runs 13 residues. The V gene's germline CDR1 is SNHLY and CDR2 FYNNEI. Trimming took 3 bases from V and 3 from J, leaving 7 bases between them. Based on CD45RO/CCR7/CD25/CD127/CD95/CD27, CD4+ regulatory, stem cell-like memory, naive and central memory cells were sorted. cDNA synthesis used the whole RNA isolate, giving expressed TCRB sequences. Sequencing used immunoSEQ multiplex PCR; TCRdb keeps in-frame clones, though not all of them. The sample lists 400,000 to 550,000 clones, about an eighth occurring once. This clone came up a few times. No antigen is known for it. The clonotype comes from a woman aged 18-29 years in good health. Sample: naive CD4+ T cells from blood. This chain connects TRBV2 to TRBJ2-3; the D is unclear. The CDR3 region has the DNA TGTGCCAGCAGTGACGAGGTTACAGATACGCAGTATTTT. Encoded protein: CASSDEVTDTQYF. Supplemented by reference TRBV2 and TRBJ2-3, the full variable domain reads EPEVTQTPSHQVTQMGQEVILRCVPISNHLYFYWYRQILGQKVEFLVSFYNNEISEKSEIFDDQFSVERPDGSNFTLKIRSTKLEDSAMYFCASSDEVTDTQYFGPGTRLTVL.